This record covers a single T cell receptor beta chain. These data come from a study of blood T cell repertoires in COVID-19. As for the study in general: Acute and convalescent COVID-19 samples came from the United States, Italy and Spain. Sample material is recorded as cDNA or gDNA derived from T cells, B-cell-depleted T cells, or PBMCs.

Original methodology: Using reference gene primer amplification, nucleated cell counts were estimated. Repertoires were generated with immunoSEQ multiplex PCR, while TCRdb's copy carries only in-frame clones and drops some. V, J and clone size reflect that table, while D and trimming were determined from the DNA. The sample consists of some 110,000 clones, around 79% of them appearing once. Germline CDR1 reads LGHDT; CDR2 reads YNNKEL (reference sequence). The V and J ends lost 0 bases and 2 bases respectively, with 10 bases between them. The CDR3 covers 15 residues. Sequenced sample: peripheral blood. V and J are TRBV3-1 (or the pseudogene TRBV3-2) and TRBJ1-1; tentatively, D is TRBD1 (5 bases). The origin of this receptor is a man aged 50 to 59 with acute or convalescent COVID-19. The CDR3 DNA reads as TGTGCCAGCAGCCAAGAAGGGGTTATAAACACTGAAGCTTTCTTT. It codes for CASSQEGVINTEAFF.